This T cell receptor beta chain was recorded in a study of blood T cell repertoires in COVID-19. Study at large: The analysed material was cDNA or gDNA that came from T cells, B-cell-depleted T cells, or PBMCs.

As originally analysed: Counts of nucleated cells, estimated from reference gene primer amplification, were obtained. Using immunoSEQ multiplex PCR, the repertoire was profiled, and TCRdb retains in-frame clones only, with some absent. V, J and clone size derive from that table, while D and trimming were established from the DNA sequence. This sample has 100,000 or so clones, with roughly four fifths found just once. The germline V gene has CDR1 SGHKS and CDR2 YYEKEE (reference sequence). V lost 6 bases to trimming and J lost 2 bases, with 18 bases between them. The CDR3 consists of 16 residues. The clonotype originates from a man aged 70-80 years with active or convalescent COVID-19. Material: peripheral blood. The chain carries TRBV5-5 and TRBJ2-1, with D maybe TRBD1 (6 bases). The CDR3 DNA reads as TGTGCCAGCAACCAAGGACAGACAATGGCCTACAATGAGCAGTTCTTC. Protein: CASNQGQTMAYNEQFF.